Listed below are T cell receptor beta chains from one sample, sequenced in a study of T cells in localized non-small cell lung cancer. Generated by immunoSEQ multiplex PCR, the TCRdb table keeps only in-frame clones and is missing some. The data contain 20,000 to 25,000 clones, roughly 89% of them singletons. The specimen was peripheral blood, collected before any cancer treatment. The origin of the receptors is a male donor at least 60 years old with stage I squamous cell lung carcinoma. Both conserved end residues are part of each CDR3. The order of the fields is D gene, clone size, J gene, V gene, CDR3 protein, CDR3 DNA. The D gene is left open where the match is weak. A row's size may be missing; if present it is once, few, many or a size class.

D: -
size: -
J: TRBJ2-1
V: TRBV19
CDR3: CASKRMGGGSEQFF
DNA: TGTGCCAGTAAAAGGATGGGGGGAGGCTCAGAGCAGTTCTTC

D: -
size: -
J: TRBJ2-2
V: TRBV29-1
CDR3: CSANLGTSGELFF
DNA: TGCAGCGCCAATCTAGGGACATCCGGGGAGCTGTTTTTT

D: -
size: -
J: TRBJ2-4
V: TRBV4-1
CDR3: CASSRLLTAKNIQYF
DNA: TGCGCCAGCAGCCGCCTTCTTACAGCCAAAAACATTCAGTACTTC

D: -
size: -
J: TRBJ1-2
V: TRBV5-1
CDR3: CASSVSGAEVNYGYTF
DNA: TGCGCCAGCAGCGTTTCAGGGGCTGAGGTTAACTATGGCTACACCTTC

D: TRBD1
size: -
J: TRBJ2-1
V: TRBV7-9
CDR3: CASSSRGTGMNEQFF
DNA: TGTGCCAGCAGCTCACGGGGGACAGGGATGAATGAGCAGTTCTTC

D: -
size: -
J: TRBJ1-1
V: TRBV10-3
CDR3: CAISESDSGRGTEAFF
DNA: TGTGCCATCAGTGAGTCTGATTCAGGTAGGGGCACTGAAGCTTTCTTT

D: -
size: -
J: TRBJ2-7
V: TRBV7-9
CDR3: CASSSQDHSGSYEQYF
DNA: TGTGCCAGCAGCTCCCAAGATCATTCAGGTTCGTACGAGCAGTACTTC

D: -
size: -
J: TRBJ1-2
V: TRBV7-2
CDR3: CASVGQTYGYTF
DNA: TGTGCCAGCGTCGGACAGACCTATGGCTACACCTTC

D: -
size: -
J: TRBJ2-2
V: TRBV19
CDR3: CASSPGRGRTGELFF
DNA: TGTGCCAGCAGCCCCGGACGGGGAAGGACCGGGGAGCTGTTTTTT

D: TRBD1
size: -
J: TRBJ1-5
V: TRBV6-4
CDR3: CASSGQGGQPQHF
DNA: TGTGCCAGCAGTGGACAGGGGGGACAGCCCCAGCATTTT

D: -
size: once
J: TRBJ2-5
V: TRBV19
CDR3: CASSIQVQETQYF
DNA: TGTGCCAGTAGTATCCAGGTACAAGAGACCCAGTACTTC

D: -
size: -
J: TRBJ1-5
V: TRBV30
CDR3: CAWSVNSNQPQHF
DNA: TGTGCCTGGAGTGTTAACTCCAATCAGCCCCAGCATTTT

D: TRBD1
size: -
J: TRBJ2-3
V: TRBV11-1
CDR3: CASSLRGHTDTQYF
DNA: TGTGCCAGCAGCTTAAGGGGGCACACAGATACGCAGTATTTT

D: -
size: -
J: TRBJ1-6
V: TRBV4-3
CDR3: CASSAGQGSPLHF
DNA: TGCGCCAGCAGCGCAGGGCAGGGTTCACCCCTCCACTTT

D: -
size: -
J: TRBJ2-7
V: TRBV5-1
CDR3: CASSLVEGSSYEQYF
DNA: TGCGCCAGCAGCTTGGTCGAGGGGAGTAGCTACGAGCAGTACTTC

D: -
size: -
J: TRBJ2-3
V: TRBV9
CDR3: CASSVATSDTQYF
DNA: TGTGCCAGCAGCGTAGCTACGTCAGATACGCAGTATTTT

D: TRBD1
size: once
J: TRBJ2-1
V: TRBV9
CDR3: CASSVGQGAYNEQFF
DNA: TGTGCCAGCAGCGTTGGGCAGGGGGCCTACAATGAGCAGTTCTTC

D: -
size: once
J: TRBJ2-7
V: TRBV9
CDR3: CASSGGQTSYEQYF
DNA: TGTGCCAGCAGTGGCGGCCAAACCTCCTACGAGCAGTACTTC

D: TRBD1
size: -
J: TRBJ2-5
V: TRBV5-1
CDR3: CASSHQGDMITQYF
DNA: TGCGCCAGCAGCCACCAGGGGGATATGATAACCCAGTACTTC

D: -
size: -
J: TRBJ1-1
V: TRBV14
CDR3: CASSLGPEAFF
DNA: TGTGCCAGCAGCCTTGGGCCTGAAGCTTTCTTT

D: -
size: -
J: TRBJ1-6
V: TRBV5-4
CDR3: CATYHPQNSYYNSPLHF
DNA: TGTGCCACTTATCACCCCCAAAACTCTTACTATAATTCACCCCTCCACTTT

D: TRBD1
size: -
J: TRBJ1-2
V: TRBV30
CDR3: CAKEQGAGYGYTF
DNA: TGTGCCAAGGAACAGGGGGCAGGCTATGGCTACACCTTC

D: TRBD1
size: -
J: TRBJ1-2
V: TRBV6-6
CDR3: CASSRQGGGYTF
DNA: TGTGCCAGCAGTCGACAGGGAGGGGGCTACACCTTC

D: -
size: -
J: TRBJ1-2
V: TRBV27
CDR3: CASSFSGRVGYTF
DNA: TGTGCCAGCAGTTTTTCCGGCAGGGTGGGCTACACCTTC